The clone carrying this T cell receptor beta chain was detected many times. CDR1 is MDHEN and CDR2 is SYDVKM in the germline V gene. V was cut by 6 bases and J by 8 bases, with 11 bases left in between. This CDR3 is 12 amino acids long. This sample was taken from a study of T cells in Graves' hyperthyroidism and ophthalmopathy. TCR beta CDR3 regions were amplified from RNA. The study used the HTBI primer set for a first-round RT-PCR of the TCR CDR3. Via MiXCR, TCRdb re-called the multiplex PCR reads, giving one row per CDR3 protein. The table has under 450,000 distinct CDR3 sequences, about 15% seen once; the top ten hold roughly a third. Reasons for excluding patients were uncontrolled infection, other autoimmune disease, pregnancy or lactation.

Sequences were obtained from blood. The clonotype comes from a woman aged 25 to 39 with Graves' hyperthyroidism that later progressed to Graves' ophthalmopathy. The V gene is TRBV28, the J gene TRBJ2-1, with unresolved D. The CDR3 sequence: CASSVVGHEQFF. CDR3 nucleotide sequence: TGTGCCAGCAGCGTGGTCGGTCATGAGCAGTTCTTC.